This T cell receptor beta chain was recorded in a study of Ad26.COV2.S vaccination and SARS-CoV-2 variants. The treatment is: around 19 received Ad26.COV2.S at low or high dose, single or two shots; 5 received placebo; per-sample allocation not given. The samples date from day 63 after the first vaccine or placebo injection. Losses at the gene ends were 4 bases for V and 4 bases for J; bases not matched to a gene: 7. This CDR3 comprises 14 residues. Germline V CDR1 and CDR2: MGHRA, YSYEKL. Using immunoSEQ multiplex PCR, the repertoire was profiled, and TCRdb retains in-frame clones only, with some absent. The sample consists of hundreds of thousands of clones, around nine tenths of them appearing once.

This specimen was peripheral blood, taken in a trial of Ad26.COV2.S vaccine versus placebo. This TCR was recovered from a person aged 18-65 years who received the Ad26.COV2.S COVID-19 vaccine or a placebo. V and J are TRBV4-1 and TRBJ2-7, with 7 nucleotides matching TRBD2. CDR3 region: CASSRASGPYEQYF. Written as DNA, the CDR3 is TGCGCCAGCAGCCGAGCTAGCGGTCCTTACGAGCAGTACTTC.